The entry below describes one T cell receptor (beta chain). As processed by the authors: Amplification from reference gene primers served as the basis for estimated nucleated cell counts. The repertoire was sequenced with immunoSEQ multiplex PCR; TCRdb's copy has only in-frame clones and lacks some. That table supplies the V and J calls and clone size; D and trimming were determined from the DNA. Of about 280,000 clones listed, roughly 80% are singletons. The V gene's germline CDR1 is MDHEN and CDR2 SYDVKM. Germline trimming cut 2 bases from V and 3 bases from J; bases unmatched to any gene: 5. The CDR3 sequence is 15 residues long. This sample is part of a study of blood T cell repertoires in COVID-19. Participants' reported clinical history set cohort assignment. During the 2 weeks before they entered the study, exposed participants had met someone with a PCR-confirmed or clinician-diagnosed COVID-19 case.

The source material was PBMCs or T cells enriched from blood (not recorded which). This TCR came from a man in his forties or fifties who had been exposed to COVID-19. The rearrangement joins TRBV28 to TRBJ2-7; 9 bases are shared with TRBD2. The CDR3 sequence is CASSLAGLASYEQYF. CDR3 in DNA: TGTGCCAGCAGTTTAGCGGGACTAGCCAGCTACGAGCAGTACTTC.